Below are 22 T cell receptor beta chains sequenced from a single sample in a study of blood T cell repertoires in COVID-19. Libraries were prepared by immunoSEQ multiplex PCR; TCRdb keeps only in-frame clonotypes and omits some of them. This table has roughly 200,000 clones, about 88% appearing once. Specimen: peripheral blood. The source is a woman aged 25-40 years with active or convalescent COVID-19.

CDR3 sequence (DNA): TGCAGCGTTACTGCCGGGACAGGGCAAGAGACCCAGTACTTC. As protein: CSVTAGTGQETQYF. V and J are TRBV29-1 and TRBJ2-5; 9 positions agree with TRBD1. This CDR3 has 14 residues. Germline lookup yields CDR1 SQVTM and CDR2 ANQGSEA. The V segment lost 5 bases and the J segment 2 bases; nucleotides outside the gene matches: 6.

The chain is built from TRBV9 and TRBJ2-7; 8 positions match TRBD1. The V gene's germline CDR1 is SGDLS and CDR2 YYNGEE. After removal of 0 bases from V and 4 bases from J, the junction contained 6 bases not matched to a gene. CDR3 length: 15 amino acids. CDR3 in DNA: TGTGCCAGCAGCGTAGGGGTACAGGGGGAGTACGAGCAGTACTTC. Translating gives CASSVGVQGEYEQYF.

The V and J genes are TRBV18 and TRBJ2-1; possible D gene TRBD2, 5 bases. The germline V gene has CDR1 KGHSH and CDR2 LQKENI. V was cut by 6 bases and J by 7 bases, with 16 bases left in between. The CDR3 consists of 14 residues. CDR3 DNA sequence: TGTGCCAGCTCCGACTACAACCCACATAATGAGCAGTTCTTC. Translated, it gives CASSDYNPHNEQFF.

The V call is TRBV2, the J call TRBJ2-4; 8 bases align to TRBD2. This CDR3 comprises 16 residues. Germline trimming cut 3 bases from V and 3 bases from J; bases unmatched to any gene: 7. Looked up from germline, CDR1 is SNHLY and CDR2 is FYNNEI. In DNA, the CDR3 is TGTGCCAGCAGTGACCCGGCGGGAGGAGGCAAAAACATTCAGTACTTC. Translation gives CASSDPAGGGKNIQYF.

This chain connects TRBV5-1 to TRBJ2-3; D perhaps matches TRBD1 (6 bases). The V end was cut by 0 bases, the J end by 5 bases, with 13 bases between. Per the germline V gene, CDR1 is SGHRS and CDR2 is YFSETQ. This CDR3 has 15 amino acids. In nucleotides, the CDR3 is TGCGCCAGCAGCTTGGCTGCAGGGGAGATAGATACGCAGTATTTT. Translated: CASSLAAGEIDTQYF.

This clone was detected only once. The chain carries TRBV5-1 and TRBJ1-1; weak D call: TRBD1 (6 bases). This CDR3 has 13 residues. Germline CDR1 SGHRS, CDR2 YFSETQ. The V end lost 5 bases, the J end lost 1 base, and 9 bases lay between the germline ends. CDR3 sequence reads: CASSAGANTEAFF. The CDR3 DNA sequence: TGCGCCAGCAGTGCAGGGGCGAACACTGAAGCTTTCTTT.

This clone has only one observation. The chain is built from TRBV19 and TRBJ2-1; 7 nucleotides align to TRBD2. The CDR3 is made up of 14 amino acids. Germline CDR1 is LNHDA and CDR2 is SQIVND (reference sequence). The junction had 6 bases not matched to a gene; V was cut back by 8 bases and J by 2 bases. The CDR3 DNA reads as TGTGCCAGTGAAAGCGGGAATACCTACAATGAGCAGTTCTTC. Translating gives CASESGNTYNEQFF.

The count of this clone is one. The chain joins TRBV7-9 to TRBJ2-1; 13 bases match TRBD2. CDR1 and CDR2 from the germline V gene are SEHNR and FQNEAQ (reference sequence). The CDR3 spans 15 residues. J gave up 9 bases and V 5 bases, and 7 bases lay outside the gene matches. In nucleotides, the CDR3 is TGTGCCAGCAGCGCAGGGACTAGCGGGGTAATTGAGCAGTTCTTC. Residues: CASSAGTSGVIEQFF.

V is TRBV29-1 and J is TRBJ1-1; D is undetermined. V dropped 7 bases and J dropped 1 base, with 7 bases sitting between them. The V gene's germline CDR1 is SQVTM and CDR2 ANQGSEA. This CDR3 region has 11 residues. DNA of the CDR3: TGCAGCGGCGCAGGGAACACTGAAGCTTTCTTT. Its protein is CSGAGNTEAFF.

This chain uses TRBV15 with TRBJ2-1, with 13 bases aligning to TRBD2. From germline, CDR1 is LNHNV and CDR2 YYDKDF (reference sequence). The V gene end was trimmed by 2 bases and the J gene end by 7 bases; junction bases not matched to a gene: 5. The CDR3 length is 16 residues. The CDR3 DNA reads TGTGCCACCAGCAGACGGACTAGCGGGGGACGAAATGAGCAGTTCTTC. Translation gives CATSRRTSGGRNEQFF.

The CDR3 sequence is CASNPPGETHEQYF. DNA for the CDR3: TGTGCCAGCAACCCTCCAGGGGAAACTCACGAGCAGTACTTC. The J gene is TRBJ2-7, the V gene TRBV7-9, with D possibly TRBD1 on 6 matching bases. The germline V and J ends were trimmed by 7 bases and 5 bases, with 18 bases remaining between them. The V gene's germline CDR1 is SEHNR and CDR2 FQNEAQ (reference sequence). The CDR3 is made up of 14 amino acids.

V and J are TRBV11-2 and TRBJ2-1, with 12 nucleotides matching TRBD2. Germline trimming cut 1 base from V and 9 bases from J; bases unmatched to any gene: 13. From germline, CDR1 is SGHAT and CDR2 FQNNGV. The CDR3 is 18 amino acids. CDR3 amino acids: CASSLGGPGLAGASEQFF. The CDR3 bases are TGTGCCAGCAGCTTAGGGGGACCGGGACTAGCGGGCGCATCTGAGCAGTTCTTC.

V and J are TRBV5-1 and TRBJ2-5; 9 bases align to TRBD1. J lost 4 bases, V lost 7 bases, and 8 bases had no gene match. The CDR3 runs 14 residues. Germline CDR1 reads SGHRS; CDR2 reads YFSETQ. CDR3 DNA sequence: TGCGCCAGCGGGACAGGGACGGTAGGAGAGACCCAGTACTTC. It translates to CASGTGTVGETQYF.

This rearrangement joins TRBV12-5 to TRBJ2-4, with unresolved D. V lost 2 bases and J 0 bases, leaving 20 bases between the germline ends. This CDR3 is built from 19 residues. Germline V gene data show CDR1 as LGHNT and CDR2 as FRNRAP. The CDR3 DNA reads TGTGCTAGTGGTTTGTTCACTCCGCCGATCGACATAGCCAAAAACATTCAGTACTTC. Its protein product is CASGLFTPPIDIAKNIQYF.

This chain links TRBV4-1 with TRBJ2-7; tentatively, D is TRBD1 (5 bases). CDR1 is MGHRA, CDR2 YSYEKL, per germline. The CDR3 is 16 residues long. The V end lost 1 base, the J end lost 4 bases, and 17 bases lay between the germline ends. The CDR3 loop is CASSQGGDSQIYEQYF. The CDR3 coding sequence is TGCGCCAGCAGCCAAGGGGGTGACAGCCAGATTTACGAGCAGTACTTC.

This clone was detected only once. The J gene is TRBJ2-7, the V gene TRBV6-2 or TRBV6-3; 7 nucleotides agree with TRBD1. In germline, CDR1 is MNHEY, CDR2 SVGEGT. This CDR3 is 13 amino acids long. V was clipped by 8 bases and J by 0 bases; unmatched bases: 4. The DNA for the CDR3 is TGTGCCAGCGGCCGGGACAGCTCCTACGAGCAGTACTTC. Protein sequence: CASGRDSSYEQYF.

This rearrangement joins TRBV5-8 to TRBJ2-3; D gene ambiguous. Germline V gene lookup returns CDR1 SGHTS and CDR2 YDEGEE. The CDR3 is 14 residues long. Trimming took 2 bases from V and 2 from J, leaving 9 bases between them. CDR3: CASSLVAHTDTQYF. CDR3 in DNA: TGTGCCAGCAGCTTAGTGGCCCACACAGATACGCAGTATTTT.

V and J are TRBV10-3 and TRBJ2-3; 15 bases align to TRBD2. CDR1 and CDR2 from the germline V gene are ENHRY and SYGVKD. The length of the CDR3 is 16 residues. V was clipped by 10 bases and J by 0 bases; unmatched bases: 5. The CDR3 DNA follows: TGTGCCACTGGGACTAGCGGGGGGACTAGCACAGATACGCAGTATTTT. It codes for CATGTSGGTSTDTQYF.

A few counts support this clone. The chain employs TRBV19 and TRBJ1-6; 7 positions agree with TRBD1. J was trimmed by 7 bases and V by 8 bases; bases with no gene match: 5. The CDR3 loop spans 13 amino acids. The germline CDR1 and CDR2 sequences are LNHDA and SQIVND (reference sequence). The CDR3 DNA follows: TGTGCCAGTGCAGACAGGGTAAATTCACCCCTCCACTTT. It is translated as CASADRVNSPLHF.

The chain couples TRBV6-6 to TRBJ1-2; no firm D call. Germline-derived CDR1 and CDR2 are MNHNY and SVGAGI (reference sequence). The CDR3 length is 15 residues. Trimming removed 5 bases from V and 4 bases from J, with 17 bases in between. Here the CDR3 DNA reads TGTGCCAGCAGTGACCCATACACGTCTAGCTATGGCTACACCTTC. It specifies CASSDPYTSSYGYTF.

The rearrangement links TRBV10-3 to TRBJ2-7, with D maybe TRBD2 (6 bases). Between the trimmed V and J ends, which lost 6 bases and 0 bases, there was a span of 21 bases. Germline V gene data show CDR1 as ENHRY and CDR2 as SYGVKD. The CDR3 covers 17 residues. The CDR3 DNA reads as TGTGCCATCAGCAACGACAGAGGAGGGATGGGCTCCTACGAGCAGTACTTC. This codes for CAISNDRGGMGSYEQYF.

The chain has TRBV5-6 and TRBJ1-2, with D maybe TRBD1 (5 bases). Germline values: CDR1 SGHDT, CDR2 YYEEEE. The CDR3 covers 12 residues. V shed 6 bases and J shed 5 bases, with 11 bases lying between them. The CDR3 protein is CASNQQAYGYTF. CDR3 DNA sequence: TGTGCCAGCAACCAACAGGCGTATGGCTACACCTTC.